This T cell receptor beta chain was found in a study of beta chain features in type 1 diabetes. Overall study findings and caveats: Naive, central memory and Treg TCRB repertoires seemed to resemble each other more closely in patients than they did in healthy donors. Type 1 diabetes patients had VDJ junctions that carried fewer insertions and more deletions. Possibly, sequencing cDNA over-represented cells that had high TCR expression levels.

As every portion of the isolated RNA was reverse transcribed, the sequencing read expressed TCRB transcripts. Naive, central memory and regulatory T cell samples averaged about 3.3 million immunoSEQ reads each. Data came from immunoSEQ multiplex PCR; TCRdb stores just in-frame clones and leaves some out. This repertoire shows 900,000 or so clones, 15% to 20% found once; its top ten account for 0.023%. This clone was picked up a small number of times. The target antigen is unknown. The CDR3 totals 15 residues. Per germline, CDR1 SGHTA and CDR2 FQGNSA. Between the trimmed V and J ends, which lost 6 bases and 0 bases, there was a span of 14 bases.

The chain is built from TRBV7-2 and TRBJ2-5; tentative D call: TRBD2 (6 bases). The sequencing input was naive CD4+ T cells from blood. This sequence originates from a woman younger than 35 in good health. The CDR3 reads CASSPGTGNQETQYF. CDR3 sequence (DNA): TGTGCCAGCAGTCCAGGGACTGGGAACCAAGAGACCCAGTACTTC.